The sequence of this T cell receptor (beta chain) was determined in a study of cytomegalovirus exposure and HLA in healthy donors. The study, taken as a whole, reports: Most sequenced TCRs were rare (though some public TCRs occurred in many donors).

V was clipped by 3 bases and J by 8 bases; unmatched bases: 6. Per the germline V gene, CDR1 is SEHNR and CDR2 is FQNEAQ (reference sequence). This CDR3 comprises 16 residues. Concerning this clone: Its antigen is currently unknown.

The PCR employed 60 Vbeta primers together with 13 Jbeta primers. Clones were sequenced by immunoSEQ multiplex PCR, and TCRdb holds only the in-frame ones, with some missing. The sample carries under 130,000 clones, more than 65% recorded once. The chain links TRBV7-9 to TRBJ2-1, with 14 nucleotides matching TRBD2. Sequences were obtained from PBMCs. This clonotype was sampled from a man between 25 and 39 years old in good health and CMV-seronegative. The CDR3 region is CASSFGTSGSMDEQFF. In nucleotides, the CDR3 is TGTGCCAGCAGCTTCGGGACTAGCGGGAGTATGGATGAGCAGTTCTTC.